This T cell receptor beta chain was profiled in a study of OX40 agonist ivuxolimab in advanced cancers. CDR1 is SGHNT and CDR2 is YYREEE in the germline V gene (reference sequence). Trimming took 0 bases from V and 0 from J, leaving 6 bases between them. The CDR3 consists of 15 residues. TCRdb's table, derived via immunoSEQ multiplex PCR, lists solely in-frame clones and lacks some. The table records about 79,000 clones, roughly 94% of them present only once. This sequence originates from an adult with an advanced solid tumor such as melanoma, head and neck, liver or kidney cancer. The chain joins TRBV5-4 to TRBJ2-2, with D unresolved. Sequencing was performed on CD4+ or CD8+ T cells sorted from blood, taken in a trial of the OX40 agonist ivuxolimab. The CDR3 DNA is TGTGCCAGCAGCTTGGAAGGGACGAACACCGGGGAGCTGTTTTTT. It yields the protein CASSLEGTNTGELFF.